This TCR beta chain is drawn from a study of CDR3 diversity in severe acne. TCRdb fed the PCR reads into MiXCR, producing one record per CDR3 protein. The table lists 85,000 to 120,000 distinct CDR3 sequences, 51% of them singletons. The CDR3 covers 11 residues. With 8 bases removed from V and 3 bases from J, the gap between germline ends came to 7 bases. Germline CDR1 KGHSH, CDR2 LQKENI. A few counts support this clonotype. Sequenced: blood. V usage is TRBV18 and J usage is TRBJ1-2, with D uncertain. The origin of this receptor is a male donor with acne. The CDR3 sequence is CASASDYGYTF. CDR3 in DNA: TGTGCCAGCGCAAGTGACTATGGCTACACCTTC. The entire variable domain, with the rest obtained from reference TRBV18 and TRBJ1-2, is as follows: NAGVMQNPRHLVRRRGQEARLRCSPMKGHSHVYWYRQLPEEGLKFMVYLQKENIIDESGMPKERFSAEFPKEGPSILRIQQVVRGDSAAYFCASASDYGYTFGSGTRLTVV.